This TCR beta chain was recorded in a study of shared clonotypes between healthy human individuals. Points on this clone: As yet, its antigen is unknown.

General study results and limits: It was observed that approximately 5% of naive CD4 clonotypes were shared across several donors.

Deep level was the assay's run setting. The genomic DNA of each subset was split evenly across several immunoSEQ plates. TCRdb's table, derived via immunoSEQ multiplex PCR, lists solely in-frame clones and lacks some. Of 650,000 to 800,000 clones detected, just over 90% appear once; the ten largest clones hold about a quarter. The CDR3 sequence is 15 residues long. After removal of 1 base from V and 5 bases from J, the junction contained 4 bases not matched to a gene. From germline, CDR1 is SEHNR and CDR2 FQNEAQ (reference sequence). Naive CD8 isolation took CD45RO-negative cells positively selected for CCR7 and excluded terminally differentiated effector memory CD45RA+ cells.

Sequenced: naive CD8+ T cells sorted from blood. The sequence derives from a young man in good health. This chain connects TRBV7-9 to TRBJ2-1; 8 bases fit TRBD2. The CDR3 coding sequence is TGTGCCAGCAGCTTAGTTAGAGCGGGAGACAATGAGCAGTTCTTC. Protein: CASSLVRAGDNEQFF.